The 4 T cell receptor beta chains below were found in one sample sequenced in a study of early T cells in non-severe SARS-CoV-2 infection. In TCRdb, the 5' RACE reads were re-called with MiXCR into one record per CDR3 protein. The sample consists of approximately 23,000 distinct CDR3 sequences, 3.5% to 4.5% of them appearing once. The sequenced sample consisted of whole blood. Every receptor here comes from an adult who was a healthcare worker with PCR-confirmed SARS-CoV-2 infection or an uninfected control (not recorded which).

This clonotype was seen repeatedly, ten times or more. The chain carries TRBV20-1 and TRBJ2-4; D unresolved. The CDR3 covers 14 residues. V dropped 6 bases and J dropped 3 bases, with 15 bases sitting between them. Germline-derived CDR1 and CDR2 are DFQATT and SNEGSKA (reference sequence). Written as DNA, the CDR3 is TGCAGTGCGGCCGGCCAGGTGGGCAAAAACATTCAGTACTTC. It translates to CSAAGQVGKNIQYF.

This clonotype was recorded many times. The gene calls are TRBV10-3 and TRBJ2-3; TRBD1 is a possible D gene (6 bases). In germline, CDR1 is ENHRY, CDR2 SYGVKD. The CDR3 is 13 amino acids. The V gene lost 5 bases and the J gene lost 4 bases, with 10 bases spanning the gap. As DNA, the CDR3 is TGTGCCATCAGTTACAGGGACGCAGATACGCAGTATTTT. Its protein is CAISYRDADTQYF.

The rearrangement joins TRBV9 to TRBJ2-5; no clear D gene. Trimming pared 0 bases from V and 6 bases from J, leaving 9 bases between. Germline CDR1 reads SGDLS; CDR2 reads YYNGEE. The CDR3 consists of 13 residues. This CDR3 is CASSVEGGKTQYF. CDR3 bases: TGTGCCAGCAGCGTAGAAGGTGGGAAGACCCAGTACTTC. Looking up the rest from reference TRBV9 and TRBJ2-5 gives the full variable domain: DSGVTQTPKHLITATGQRVTLRCSPRSGDLSVYWYQQSLDQGLQFLIQYYNGEERAKGNILERFSAQQFPDLHSELNLSSLELGDSALYFCASSVEGGKTQYFGPGTRLLVL.

This clonotype has just one count. The genes are TRBV5-5 and TRBJ2-1; possibly TRBD1 for D (6 bases). CDR1 is SGHKS, CDR2 YYEKEE, per germline (reference sequence). The CDR3 totals 15 residues. V lost 4 bases to trimming and J lost 0 bases, with 11 bases between them. CDR3 sequence (DNA): TGTGCCAGCAGCCACCGGGACAACTCCTACAATGAGCAGTTCTTC. Translated, it gives CASSHRDNSYNEQFF.